One T cell receptor (beta chain) is described in this entry. Its antigen is still unknown. The sample comes from a study of response to subunit inactivated influenza vaccine. Broader study findings: Only a handful of new T cells, the authors suggested, are recruited with each seasonal influenza vaccination.

TCRdb independently ran MiXCR on the RT-PCR reads; one entry per CDR3 protein. Here the sample spans hundreds of thousands of distinct CDR3 sequences, roughly 13% being singletons. The V gene's germline CDR1 is SGHRS and CDR2 YFSETQ. After removal of 4 bases from V and 1 base from J, the junction contained 6 bases not matched to a gene. CDR3 length: 15 residues. The chain has TRBV5-1 and TRBJ2-7; 9 positions agree with TRBD1. The sequence came from a man aged 50 or older who received an inactivated influenza vaccine. The sequencing here drew on PBMCs from blood, taken 45 days after vaccination. CDR3 nucleotides: TGCGCCAGCAGCCCGGGACAGGGAGAGTCCTACGAGCAGTACTTC. Translation: CASSPGQGESYEQYF.